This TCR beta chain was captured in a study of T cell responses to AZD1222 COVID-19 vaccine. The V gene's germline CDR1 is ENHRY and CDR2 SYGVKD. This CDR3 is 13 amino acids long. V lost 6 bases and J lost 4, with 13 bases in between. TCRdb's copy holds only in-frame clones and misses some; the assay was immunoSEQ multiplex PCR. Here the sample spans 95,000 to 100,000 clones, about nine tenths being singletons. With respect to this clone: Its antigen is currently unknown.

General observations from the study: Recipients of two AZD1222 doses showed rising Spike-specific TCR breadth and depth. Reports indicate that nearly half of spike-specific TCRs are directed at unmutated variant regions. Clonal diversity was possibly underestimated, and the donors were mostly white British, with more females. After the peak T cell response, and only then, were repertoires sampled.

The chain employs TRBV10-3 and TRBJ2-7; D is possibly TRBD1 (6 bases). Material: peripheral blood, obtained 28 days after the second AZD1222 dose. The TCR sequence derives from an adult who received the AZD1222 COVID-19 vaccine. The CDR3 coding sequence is TGTGCCATCAGCCGGACAGTCCTTTACGAGCAGTACTTC. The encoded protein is CAISRTVLYEQYF.